This record looks at one T cell receptor (beta chain) sequence and its context. This clonotype was seen only a few times. No cognate antigen has been identified for it. No much larger clone exists at a distance of one base, and base qualities are not known. TCRdb records Illumina NovaSeq 6000 as the sequencer. TCRalpha and TCRbeta cDNA libraries were constructed by 5'RACE with constant-segment primers, with sample barcodes and unique molecular identifiers being introduced. RNA was extracted from every sample with Trizol reagent. Amplification of the libraries took two PCR steps, and the second step added a second sample barcode plus Illumina TruSeq adapters. The libraries were sequenced on an Illumina NovaSeq using 2 x 150 bp paired-end reads. For the original study's pipeline: Reads were demultiplexed and collapsed into UMI-guided consensus sequences with migec v1.2.7. With mixcr v2.1.11, UMI consensuses were aligned to TRA and TRB V and J templates and assembled into clonotypes. Expanded or contracted clonotypes were those called significant by both edgeR and NoisET, with noise models trained on biological replicates. For edgeR calls, a false discovery rate-adjusted p below 0.01 and a log2 fold-change threshold of 1 were applied. As an exploratory analysis of dynamics, PCA with hierarchical clustering was applied to max-normalized trajectories of the 1000 most abundant clonotypes. The CD4 or CD8 phenotype of responding clones was assigned using the separately sequenced CD4+ and CD8+ repertoires. TCRdb reran the public reads through fastp at Q25 and MiXCR, keeping productive beta chains. Identical CDR3 protein sequences are pooled into one entry, listed with their most common genes and DNA. Clone size and V and J calls follow TCRdb, not the original study. The sample table shows hundreds of thousands of distinct CDR3 sequences, and nearly 25% are seen once. Of the sample, around an eighth is held by the ten largest clones.

These data belong to a study of T-cell memory formation after mild COVID-19 (dated by TCRdb to the early 2020s). Some background on the complete study: Most TCR sequence clusters were specific to one of the two donors. Longitudinal TCRalpha and TCRbeta repertoire sequencing tracked T-cell clones expanding and contracting after mild COVID-19 in a couple of donors. The cohort was made up of two young adult volunteers, one female and one male, who were previously healthy. The full study reports these points: The second-wave clones that peaked on day 37 were not confirmed to be SARS-CoV-2 specific. Contracting CD4+ clones appeared mostly in the CM and EM memory subsets, whereas CD8+ clones were enriched in EMRA. Clones contracting from day 15 to 85 had balanced CD4/CD8 phenotypes, while a second wave expanding from day 15 to 37 was biased towards CD4+. Some responding clones were detected in pre-infection memory, suggesting pre-existing cross-reactive memory T cells joined the SARS-CoV-2 response. Only a couple of mild cases were covered by the study, and larger cohorts that include severe cases with pre-infection samples were considered necessary.

Via the germline V gene, CDR1 is LGHNA and CDR2 YSLEER. Cut back by 5 bases and 10 bases, the V and J ends lie 21 bases apart. The CDR3 starts with the cysteine, ends with the phenylalanine, and has 15 residues. The sequence is cut down to CDR3 DNA, 45 bases in frame from base 1. PBMCs were isolated by Ficoll-Paque density gradient centrifugation. The V and J genes are TRBV4-3 and TRBJ2-1; TRBD2 is perhaps the D gene, given 5 matching bases. The TCR was taken from an adult woman who had mild COVID-19 (a few samples of this study predate the infection). The sample titles of this study are shuffled in the database, so cell type and time point are left out; the donor was told from shared clones. Sequences were obtained from PBMCs or a T cell subset sorted from them (not recorded which). The CDR3 region: CASSKGPGEPGEQFF. The DNA sequence is TGCGCCAGCAGCAAAGGGCCAGGTGAACCGGGGGAGCAGTTCTTC.